This T cell receptor (beta chain) was sequenced during a study of blood T cell repertoires in COVID-19. Study at large: The United States, Italy and Spain provided the acute and convalescent COVID-19 samples. The analysed material was cDNA or gDNA that came from T cells, B-cell-depleted T cells, or PBMCs.

Germline values: CDR1 SGHDN, CDR2 FVKESK. The germline V and J ends were trimmed by 6 bases and 3 bases, with 11 bases remaining between them. This CDR3 spans 13 amino acids. Authors' analysis steps: For nucleated cells, counts were estimated from reference gene primer amplification. Libraries were prepared by immunoSEQ multiplex PCR; TCRdb keeps only in-frame clonotypes and omits some of them. V and J calls and clone size are as listed in that table; D and trimming were resolved from the DNA. This sample has 93,000 or so clones; roughly nine tenths occur once, and the top ten carry about 3.5%. Only one count was recorded for this clone.

The sequenced material came from peripheral blood. This rearrangement joins TRBV14 to TRBJ1-2; possibly TRBD1 for D (5 bases). The TCR sequence derives from a woman aged 55-70 years with acute or convalescent COVID-19. The CDR3 coding sequence is TGTGCCAGCAGGGACGACAGTTACTATGGCTACACCTTC. The encoded protein is CASRDDSYYGYTF.